These 31 T cell receptor beta chains were sequenced from one sample in a study of blood T cell repertoires in COVID-19. Repertoires were generated with immunoSEQ multiplex PCR, while TCRdb's copy carries only in-frame clones and drops some. Of around 250,000 clones detected, approximately 91% appear once; the ten largest clones hold about 0.7%. Sequencing used peripheral blood. The receptors come from a human donor in a cohort sampled during active COVID-19.

The genes are TRBV12-5 and TRBJ1-1; D call uncertain. V was shortened by 2 bases and J by 3 bases, with 13 bases between the two germline ends. The CDR3 spans 15 residues. CDR1 and CDR2 from the germline V gene are LGHNT and FRNRAP. Here the CDR3 DNA reads TGTGCTAGTGGTTTGCGACTGGGTCACGACACTGAAGCTTTCTTT. Translated, it gives CASGLRLGHDTEAFF.

The chain couples TRBV14 to TRBJ1-6, with 7 bases fitting TRBD1. CDR3 size: 16 residues. V lost 4 bases, J lost 6 bases, and 9 bases stayed unmatched. The V gene's germline CDR1 is SGHDN and CDR2 FVKESK. CDR3 loop: CASSPTGGTVNSPLHF. The CDR3 DNA is TGTGCCAGCAGCCCGACGGGAGGGACAGTTAATTCACCCCTCCACTTT.

J is TRBJ2-7 and V is TRBV5-4, with no clear D. Germline values: CDR1 SGHNT, CDR2 YYREEE (reference sequence). The germline V and J ends were trimmed by 6 bases and 3 bases, with 10 bases remaining between them. The CDR3 covers 12 residues. The CDR3 sequence is CASNIHGYEQYF. In nucleotides, the CDR3 is TGTGCCAGCAACATTCATGGCTACGAGCAGTACTTC.

This chain joins TRBV7-6 and TRBJ2-7; 7 nucleotides align to TRBD1. V gave up 2 bases and J gave up 0 bases; unmatched junction bases: 4. Per germline, CDR1 SGHVS and CDR2 FNYEAQ. This CDR3 region has 15 residues. The DNA for the CDR3 is TGTGCCAGCAGCTTACAGGACAGGAGCTCCTACGAGCAGTACTTC. This translates into CASSLQDRSSYEQYF.

The chain couples TRBV28 to TRBJ2-7; the match to TRBD2 covers 7 bases. Per germline, CDR1 MDHEN and CDR2 SYDVKM. Trimming cost V 3 bases and J 1 base; bases outside gene matches: 12. This CDR3 is 17 amino acids long. In DNA form, the CDR3 reads TGTGCCAGCAGTTTCTACTACGGCGGGGGAAATTCCTACGAGCAGTACTTC. It specifies CASSFYYGGGNSYEQYF.

In this sample, this clone turned up a few times. The V gene is TRBV5-4, the J gene TRBJ1-2; weak D call: TRBD1 (5 bases). The CDR3 is 13 residues long. V lost 0 bases and J 8 bases, leaving 11 bases between the germline ends. From germline, CDR1 is SGHNT and CDR2 YYREEE (reference sequence). CDR3 loop: CASSLGRGGGYTF. CDR3 bases: TGTGCCAGCAGCTTGGGGAGGGGAGGAGGCTACACCTTC.

J is TRBJ1-1 and V is TRBV18; TRBD1 agrees at 8 bases. The V segment lost 0 bases and the J segment 5 bases; nucleotides outside the gene matches: 8. The CDR3 is made up of 16 amino acids. The germline gives CDR1 KGHSH, CDR2 LQKENI. In DNA, the CDR3 is TGTGCCAGCTCACCACCCTGGACAGGGCCTCGTACTGAAGCTTTCTTT. Its translation is CASSPPWTGPRTEAFF.

The chain joins TRBV5-1 to TRBJ2-1, with 14 bases aligning to TRBD2. Per germline, CDR1 SGHRS and CDR2 YFSETQ. CDR3 length: 15 residues. The V and J ends lost 5 bases and 4 bases, in that order; junction bases with no gene match: 2. The CDR3 is CASRGLAGGYNEQFF. For the CDR3, the DNA is TGCGCCAGCAGAGGACTAGCGGGAGGTTACAATGAGCAGTTCTTC.

The V and J genes are TRBV7-2 and TRBJ1-1; the D gene is possibly TRBD1 (5 bases). The V end was cut by 1 base, the J end by 3 bases, with 15 bases between. The CDR3 is made up of 16 amino acids. Germline V CDR1 and CDR2: SGHTA, FQGNSA. CDR3 coding DNA: TGTGCCAGCAGCTTAGTAGGCCTGGGGCCGCACACTGAAGCTTTCTTT. This sequence encodes CASSLVGLGPHTEAFF.

The chain employs TRBV19 and TRBJ1-5, with D possibly being TRBD1 (5 bases). CDR1 is LNHDA and CDR2 is SQIVND in the germline V gene (reference sequence). V lost 3 bases, J lost 5 bases, and 14 bases lay in between. The CDR3 consists of 15 residues. CDR3 amino acids: CASSMGPGDHQPQHF. CDR3 bases: TGTGCCAGTAGTATGGGACCGGGGGACCATCAGCCCCAGCATTTT.

The chain recombines TRBV4-1 with TRBJ1-5; tentative D call: TRBD1 (6 bases). The CDR3 totals 15 residues. Trimming removed 4 bases at V and 2 bases at J, with 12 bases between. Germline assignment: CDR1 MGHRA and CDR2 YSYEKL. Here the CDR3 DNA reads TGCGCCAGCAGCCCCGGGGCAGGGGGCAATCAGCCCCAGCATTTT. Residues: CASSPGAGGNQPQHF.

The chain uses TRBV25-1 and TRBJ2-7; 9 bases agree with TRBD1. The CDR3 extends over 15 amino acids. Germline CDR1 is MGHDK and CDR2 is SYGVNS. J gave up 5 bases and V 2 bases, and 7 bases lay outside the gene matches. The CDR3 DNA reads as TGTGCCAGCAGTGAAACAGGACAGGGGTACGACGAGCAGTACTTC. It translates to CASSETGQGYDEQYF.

This rearrangement joins TRBV7-2 to TRBJ2-1, with 10 nucleotides matching TRBD2. The V gene end was trimmed by 4 bases and the J gene end by 0 bases; junction bases not matched to a gene: 0. This CDR3 comprises 15 residues. Germline assignment: CDR1 SGHTA and CDR2 FQGNSA. The chain's CDR3 is CASSSSGGSYNEQFF. The CDR3 DNA is TGTGCCAGCAGCTCTAGCGGGGGCTCCTACAATGAGCAGTTCTTC.

V is TRBV4-3 and J is TRBJ2-5, with 7 bases aligning to TRBD1. Germline V gene sequence: CDR1 LGHNA, CDR2 YSLEER. The CDR3 extends over 14 amino acids. The V and J ends lost 2 bases and 2 bases, in that order; junction bases with no gene match: 2. The DNA of the CDR3 is TGCGCCAGCAGCCAACAGGGACAGCAAGAGACCCAGTACTTC. This codes for CASSQQGQQETQYF.

The rearrangement links TRBV5-4 to TRBJ2-6; TRBD1 is a possible D gene (5 bases). Germline V lookup: CDR1 SGHNT, CDR2 YYREEE (reference sequence). V was pared by 2 bases and J by 0 bases, with 6 bases between. CDR3 size: 15 residues. This CDR3 reads CASSFGHSGANVLTF. CDR3 bases: TGTGCCAGCAGCTTTGGACACTCTGGGGCCAACGTCCTGACTTTC.

The V call is TRBV19, the J call TRBJ1-4, with 9 bases that match TRBD1. Germline values: CDR1 LNHDA, CDR2 SQIVND (reference sequence). Trimming took 5 bases from V and 8 from J; bases not matched to a gene: 3. This CDR3 contains 13 residues. This CDR3 reads CASSVDRGEKLFF. DNA for the CDR3: TGTGCCAGTAGTGTGGACAGGGGAGAAAAACTGTTTTTT.

The rearrangement links TRBV6-5 to TRBJ1-2; the D gene is possibly TRBD1 (6 bases). The germline V gene encodes CDR1 MNHEY and CDR2 SVGAGI. Deletions cut 2 bases from V and 8 bases from J, with 21 bases between. This CDR3 region has 16 residues. The CDR3 region has the DNA TGTGCCAGCAGTTACGAACACACCGGGACATGGGGCGGCTACACCTTC. Protein product: CASSYEHTGTWGGYTF.

The chain uses TRBV10-3 and TRBJ2-1, with 15 bases aligning to TRBD2. CDR1 is ENHRY, CDR2 SYGVKD, per germline. Trimming at V came to 6 bases and at J to 5 bases, leaving 14 bases not matched to a gene. The CDR3 runs to 19 residues. The CDR3 nucleotides are TGTGCCATCAGAGGATGGACTAGCGGGAGGGCTCAAGGGGACAATGAGCAGTTCTTC. It codes for CAIRGWTSGRAQGDNEQFF.

The V gene is TRBV7-6, the J gene TRBJ1-3; possibly TRBD1 for D (5 bases). The CDR3 extends over 14 amino acids. V lost 3 bases and J 0 bases, leaving 6 bases between the germline ends. Germline-derived CDR1 and CDR2 are SGHVS and FNYEAQ. The DNA of the CDR3 is TGTGCCAGCAGCTTTGGGGCCTCTGGAAACACCATATATTTT. It is translated as CASSFGASGNTIYF.

This rearrangement joins TRBV5-1 to TRBJ2-5; TRBD2 matches at 10 bases. The ends lost 5 bases at V and 5 bases at J; junction bases unmatched: 24. Germline CDR1 reads SGHRS; CDR2 reads YFSETQ. The CDR3 is 20 amino acids. CDR3 residues: CASSRLPISSGSRQRETQYF. For the CDR3, the DNA is TGCGCCAGCAGTAGGCTCCCGATCTCTAGCGGGAGCCGCCAACGGGAGACCCAGTACTTC.

This clone was counted between two and nine times. The genes are TRBV6-6 and TRBJ1-1; possible D gene TRBD1, 5 bases. This CDR3 spans 13 amino acids. Germline CDR1 is MNHNY and CDR2 is SVGAGI (reference sequence). V lost 6 bases, J lost 1 base, and 9 bases lay in between. DNA for the CDR3: TGTGCCAGCAGGACACAGGAGAACACTGAAGCTTTCTTT. Amino acids: CASRTQENTEAFF.

The chain couples TRBV10-3 to TRBJ2-1; 7 bases line up with TRBD1. Germline V gene sequence: CDR1 ENHRY, CDR2 SYGVKD. The junction had 3 bases not matched to a gene; V was cut back by 10 bases and J by 6 bases. The CDR3 has 11 amino acids. The CDR3 DNA reads TGTGCCACCGGGACAGTCAATGAGCAGTTCTTC. This translates into CATGTVNEQFF.

This clone was recorded once. This chain links TRBV19 with TRBJ2-4, with 8 bases fitting TRBD1. The CDR3 spans 14 residues. The V gene end was trimmed by 6 bases and the J gene end by 3 bases; junction bases not matched to a gene: 4. CDR1 and CDR2 (germline): LNHDA, SQIVND (reference sequence). CDR3 coding DNA: TGTGCCAGTAGCGTTGGACAGGGCAAAAACATTCAGTACTTC. Amino acid sequence: CASSVGQGKNIQYF.

The chain couples TRBV25-1 to TRBJ2-2; D not certain. Trimming cost V 5 bases and J 5 bases, with 3 bases left between them. Germline CDR1 is MGHDK and CDR2 is SYGVNS. The CDR3 extends over 11 amino acids. The CDR3 region has the DNA TGTGCCAGCAGTCATACCGGGGAGCTGTTTTTT. Amino acid sequence: CASSHTGELFF. Complete variable domain (other parts from reference TRBV25-1 and TRBJ2-2): EADIYQTPRYLVIGTGKKITLECSQTMGHDKMYWYQQDPGMELHLIHYSYGVNSTEKGDLSSESTVSRIRTEHFPLTLESARPSHTSQYLCASSHTGELFFGEGSRLTVL.

The rearrangement joins TRBV4-3 to TRBJ2-7, with D uncertain. This CDR3 has 18 residues. The V end was cut by 3 bases, the J end by 4 bases, with 25 bases between. Germline CDR1 LGHNA, CDR2 YSLEER. The CDR3 spells CASSQNFFGLDSSYEQYF. The CDR3 DNA reads TGCGCCAGCAGCCAGAACTTTTTCGGCCTCGACTCATCTTACGAGCAGTACTTC.

The chain carries TRBV9 and TRBJ1-5, with 9 bases lining up with TRBD1. V shed 4 bases and J 3 bases; nucleotides not matched to a gene: 8. The CDR3 loop spans 16 amino acids. Germline V lookup: CDR1 SGDLS, CDR2 YYNGEE. The CDR3 is CASSPGGQGINQPQHF. The CDR3 DNA reads as TGTGCCAGCAGCCCTGGGGGACAGGGCATCAATCAGCCCCAGCATTTT.

This chain uses TRBV15 with TRBJ2-7; D perhaps matches TRBD1 (6 bases). The CDR3 covers 17 residues. The V and J ends lost 0 bases and 1 base respectively, with 16 bases between them. Per germline, CDR1 LNHNV and CDR2 YYDKDF (reference sequence). The CDR3 here is CATSRDRGTRISYEQYF. CDR3 nucleotide sequence: TGTGCCACCAGCAGAGATAGGGGGACAAGGATATCCTACGAGCAGTACTTC.

This clone was counted once. The chain joins TRBV21-1 to TRBJ2-7; TRBD2 is taken as the D call from the table, unchecked against the DNA. TRBV21-1 is a pseudogene locus. There are 18 residues in the CDR3. CDR3 amino acids: CASTTEGLAGLNSYEQYF. The CDR3 DNA reads as TGTGCCAGCACCACCGAAGGGCTAGCGGGCCTTAACTCCTACGAGCAGTACTTC.

This clone has just one count. The rearrangement uses TRBV5-1 and TRBJ1-2; 7 bases are shared with TRBD1. CDR1 is SGHRS, CDR2 YFSETQ, per germline. Losses at the gene ends were 5 bases for V and 3 bases for J; bases not matched to a gene: 7. There are 14 residues in the CDR3. The CDR3 DNA sequence: TGCGCCAGCAGTTGGGAAGGGACAGACTATGGCTACACCTTC. Protein sequence: CASSWEGTDYGYTF.

This chain joins TRBV9 and TRBJ2-1, with 8 nucleotides matching TRBD2. The J segment lost 7 bases and the V segment lost 2 bases, leaving 8 bases of the junction unmatched. The germline CDR1 and CDR2 sequences are SGDLS and YYNGEE. This CDR3 spans 15 amino acids. CDR3 sequence (DNA): TGTGCCAGCAGCGTGGCCAGCGGGGGAGAGAATGAGCAGTTCTTC. Translation: CASSVASGGENEQFF.

The V and J genes are TRBV9 and TRBJ1-4; TRBD1 aligns across 8 bases. CDR1 is SGDLS and CDR2 is YYNGEE in the germline V gene. The CDR3 covers 17 residues. V shed 1 base, J shed 7 bases, and the junction held 12 bases outside the gene matches. CDR3 in DNA: TGTGCCAGCAGCGTAAGGTTTGATGGACAGGGTTCTGAAAAACTGTTTTTT. Translated: CASSVRFDGQGSEKLFF.